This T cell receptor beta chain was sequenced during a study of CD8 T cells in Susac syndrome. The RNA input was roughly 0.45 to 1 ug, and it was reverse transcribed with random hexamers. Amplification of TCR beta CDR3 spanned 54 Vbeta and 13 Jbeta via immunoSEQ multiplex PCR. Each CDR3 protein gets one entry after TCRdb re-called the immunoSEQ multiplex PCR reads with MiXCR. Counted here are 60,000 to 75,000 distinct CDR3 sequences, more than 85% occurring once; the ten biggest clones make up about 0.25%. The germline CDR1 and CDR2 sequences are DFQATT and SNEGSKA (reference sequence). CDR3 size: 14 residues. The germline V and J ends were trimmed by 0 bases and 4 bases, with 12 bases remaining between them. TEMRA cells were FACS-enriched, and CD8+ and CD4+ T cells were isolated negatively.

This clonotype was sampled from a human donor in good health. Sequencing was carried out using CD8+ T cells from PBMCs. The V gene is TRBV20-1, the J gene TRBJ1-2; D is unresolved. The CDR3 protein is CSARDRPRTYGYTF. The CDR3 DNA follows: TGCAGTGCTAGAGATCGGCCCAGAACCTATGGCTACACCTTC.